Listed here are 32 T cell receptor beta chains from one sample, sequenced in a study of identical twins. TCRdb called the 5' RACE reads again in MiXCR, with one record for every CDR3 protein. The table shows about 250,000 distinct CDR3 sequences, with about 8.5% occurring only once. These data are also associated with another study on yellow fever vaccine responses in identical twins.

Sequenced sample: CD8+ T cells sorted from blood. The receptors were sampled from a woman in her late teens or twenties in good health.

This clonotype was recorded at least ten times. The chain couples TRBV7-2 to TRBJ2-2, with D hard to call. This CDR3 contains 22 residues. V lost 2 bases, J lost 7 bases, and 35 bases lay in between. The germline V gene has CDR1 SGHTA and CDR2 FQGNSA. CDR3: CASSLLPSRRHTTAQYIGELFF. The CDR3 bases are TGTGCCAGCAGCTTACTCCCTTCTAGGAGACACACGACTGCACAGTACATCGGGGAGCTGTTTTTT.

The rearrangement links TRBV10-3 to TRBJ2-7, with TRBD2 matching 7 bases. The CDR3 sequence is 14 residues long. Germline values: CDR1 ENHRY, CDR2 SYGVKD. Trimming at V came to 1 base and at J to 5 bases, leaving 5 bases not matched to a gene. CDR3 sequence: CAISEWEGHDEQYF. The CDR3 nucleotides read TGTGCCATCAGTGAGTGGGAGGGCCACGACGAGCAGTACTTC.

This clonotype was found a few times. The V gene is TRBV13, the J gene TRBJ2-7; 9 nucleotides agree with TRBD1. J was trimmed by 3 bases and V by 5 bases; bases with no gene match: 5. Germline V gene data show CDR1 as PRHDT and CDR2 as FYEKMQ (reference sequence). The CDR3 contains 14 residues. The CDR3 loop is CASSPEGQGYEQYF. The CDR3 DNA reads as TGTGCCAGCAGCCCAGAGGGACAGGGCTACGAGCAGTACTTC.

This sequence joins TRBV11-1 and TRBJ2-2, with TRBD2 identical over 9 bases. V dropped 5 bases and J dropped 8; count of bases not matched to a gene: 24. Germline CDR1 is SGHAT and CDR2 is FQDESV (reference sequence). The CDR3 is 20 residues long. The CDR3 loop reads CASSQPVGLAGPPPPGELFF. DNA for the CDR3: TGTGCCAGCAGCCAGCCTGTGGGTCTAGCGGGACCCCCCCCACCGGGGGAGCTGTTTTTT.

This clonotype has at least ten counts. V gene TRBV24-1 combines with J gene TRBJ2-1; TRBD2 aligns across 7 bases. V lost 7 bases, J lost 7 bases, and 9 bases stayed unmatched. CDR1 KGHDR and CDR2 SFDVKD come from the germline V gene. The CDR3 extends over 14 amino acids. CDR3 protein: CATRPSGGANEQFF. The CDR3 nucleotides read TGTGCCACCAGGCCTTCGGGAGGTGCAAATGAGCAGTTCTTC.

The chain joins TRBV28 to TRBJ2-1; D gene uncertain. The CDR3 totals 16 residues. V lost 5 bases, J lost 8 bases, and 22 bases lay in between. Germline CDR1 MDHEN, CDR2 SYDVKM. In DNA, the CDR3 is TGTGCCAGCAGTCCCGCCGCGGATAGGGTTAGGGATGAGCAGTTCTTC. It yields the protein CASSPAADRVRDEQFF.

The rearrangement links TRBV3-1 to TRBJ2-2, with D uncertain. The CDR3 contains 13 residues. Germline loops: CDR1 LGHDT, CDR2 YNNKEL (reference sequence). Trimming stripped 0 bases from V and 7 bases from J, with 6 bases between. The CDR3 coding sequence is TGTGCCAGCAGCCAAGAGTTACGCGGGGAGCTGTTTTTT. The encoded protein is CASSQELRGELFF.

The CDR3 sequence is CASSQGRLAGYNEQFF. The CDR3 region has the DNA TGCGCCAGCAGCCAAGGGAGACTAGCGGGATACAATGAGCAGTTCTTC. V gene TRBV4-3 combines with J gene TRBJ2-1, with 11 bases lining up with TRBD2. CDR3 length equals 16 residues. Trimming at V came to 1 base and at J to 4 bases, leaving 3 bases not matched to a gene. CDR1 is LGHNA, CDR2 YSLEER, per germline.

This clonotype was seen ten or more times. The J gene is TRBJ1-5, the V gene TRBV2; the D gene is possibly TRBD1 (6 bases). This CDR3 comprises 15 residues. The V gene's germline CDR1 is SNHLY and CDR2 FYNNEI. The ends were cut back, 7 bases at V and 0 bases at J, with 13 bases in the middle. Here the CDR3 DNA reads TGTGCCAGCATTTTAGCGGGGGCTAGCAATCAGCCCCAGCATTTT. Translation gives CASILAGASNQPQHF.

This clonotype was observed a handful of times. The chain recombines TRBV9 with TRBJ2-3, with D perhaps being TRBD1 or TRBD2 (7 bases each). V was clipped by 3 bases and J by 2 bases, with 13 bases between them. Germline V gives CDR1 SGDLS, CDR2 YYNGEE. The CDR3 has 15 residues. DNA for the CDR3: TGTGCCAGCAGCGCACAGGGGACTAACACAGATACGCAGTATTTT. Amino acid sequence: CASSAQGTNTDTQYF. Complete variable domain (other parts from reference TRBV9 and TRBJ2-3): DSGVTQTPKHLITATGQRVTLRCSPRSGDLSVYWYQQSLDQGLQFLIQYYNGEERAKGNILERFSAQQFPDLHSELNLSSLELGDSALYFCASSAQGTNTDTQYFGPGTRLTVL.

The chain couples TRBV12-3 or TRBV12-4 to TRBJ2-6; TRBD2 might be the D (5 bases). Trimming removed 6 bases at V and 9 bases at J, with 15 bases between. CDR3 length: 14 amino acids. CDR3: CASSGTGKVNVLTF. The CDR3 nucleotides are TGTGCCAGCAGCGGCACCGGGAAAGTCAACGTCCTGACTTTC.

Turning to this clonotype: Germline is not matched at one junction end, which may reflect a read error. The chain recombines TRBV7-7 with TRBJ2-7; 8 bases are shared with TRBD1. Germline CDR1 and CDR2: SSHAT and FNYEAQ (reference sequence). The CDR3 runs 14 residues. CDR3 protein: CASSYRGIGDEQYF. Written as DNA, the CDR3 is TGTGCTAGCAGCTACAGGGGGATTGGGGACGAGCAGTACTTC.

This clonotype was observed a few times. V gene TRBV30 combines with J gene TRBJ2-2; no definite D call. The CDR3 is made up of 12 amino acids. V lost 5 bases, J lost 5 bases, and 9 bases lay in between. Germline assignment: CDR1 GTSNPN and CDR2 SVGIG (reference sequence). CDR3 bases: TGTGCCTGGGGGATACAAACCGGGGAGCTGTTTTTT. This gives the protein CAWGIQTGELFF.

About this clonotype: This may arise from a read error, as a much more abundant clone is one base away. The chain joins TRBV5-1 to TRBJ2-7, with D possibly matching TRBD2 (6 bases). Germline CDR1 and CDR2: SGHRS and YFSETQ. V gave up 0 bases and J gave up 4 bases, with 20 bases separating them. This CDR3 is built from 17 residues. The CDR3 is CASSLALAGKPTYEQYF. The CDR3 DNA follows: TGCGCCAGCAGCTTGGCACTAGCAGGGAAGCCCACGTACGAGCAGTACTTC.

This clonotype was seen a handful of times. The chain couples TRBV10-3 to TRBJ2-3, with 9 bases identical to TRBD2. V gave up 0 bases and J gave up 2 bases; unmatched junction bases: 6. Germline-derived CDR1 and CDR2 are ENHRY and SYGVKD. The CDR3 extends over 17 amino acids. Written as DNA, the CDR3 is TGTGCCATCAGTGAGTCGGTGGCGGGAGGGACCACAGATACGCAGTATTTT. Translation gives CAISESVAGGTTDTQYF.

There are many counts of this clonotype. The chain carries TRBV7-2 and TRBJ2-7, with D uncertain. The CDR3 totals 14 residues. Germline CDR1 reads SGHTA; CDR2 reads FQGNSA. Trimming took 1 base from V and 0 from J, leaving 7 bases between them. In DNA, the CDR3 is TGTGCCAGCAGCTTAGAATTAAGCTCCTACGAGCAGTACTTC. Encoded protein: CASSLELSSYEQYF.

This clonotype was counted at least ten times. This rearrangement joins TRBV7-3 to TRBJ2-5, with 7 bases lining up with TRBD1. This CDR3 is built from 15 residues. The V segment lost 5 bases and the J segment 4 bases; nucleotides outside the gene matches: 10. From germline, CDR1 is SGHTA and CDR2 FQGTGA. CDR3 nucleotides: TGTGCCAGCAGCCCTCTAGGGGGCTCAGGAGAGACCCAGTACTTC. It is translated as CASSPLGGSGETQYF.

V gene TRBV5-1 combines with J gene TRBJ2-1, with a possible D match to TRBD2 (6 bases). The CDR3 spans 15 residues. Germline V gives CDR1 SGHRS, CDR2 YFSETQ. Trimming stripped 0 bases from V and 6 bases from J, with 13 bases between. The DNA of the CDR3 is TGCGCCAGCAGCTTGGCGTCGGGAGAGGGCAATGAGCAGTTCTTC. Translation gives CASSLASGEGNEQFF.

This clonotype was seen many times. The chain links TRBV4-2 to TRBJ1-3; the D is unclear. The CDR3 contains 12 residues. Germline V gene sequence: CDR1 LGHNA, CDR2 YNFKEQ. Deletions cut 4 bases from V and 8 bases from J, with 9 bases between. The CDR3: CASSPAGDTIYF. As DNA, the CDR3 is TGTGCCAGCAGCCCTGCCGGCGACACCATATATTTT.

This sequence joins TRBV5-6 and TRBJ2-3; 10 bases are shared with TRBD2. The CDR3 has 15 amino acids. Germline CDR1 and CDR2: SGHDT and YYEEEE. V trimming: 2 bases; J trimming: 4 bases; junction bases outside the gene matches: 4. The CDR3 loop reads CASSFLAGVSDTQYF. The DNA for the CDR3 is TGTGCCAGCAGCTTCCTAGCGGGAGTTTCAGATACGCAGTATTTT.

This clonotype was picked up a small number of times. The genes are TRBV7-9 and TRBJ2-7, with 8 bases aligning to TRBD1. Trimming cost V 5 bases and J 1 base; bases outside gene matches: 7. Germline loops: CDR1 SEHNR, CDR2 FQNEAQ (reference sequence). The CDR3 consists of 15 residues. Here the CDR3 reads CASSPKQGASYEQYF. CDR3 nucleotides: TGTGCCAGCAGCCCCAAGCAGGGGGCATCCTACGAGCAGTACTTC.

This clonotype occurred a few times. This rearrangement joins TRBV7-9 to TRBJ2-7; TRBD1 matches at 11 bases. Looked up from germline, CDR1 is SEHNR and CDR2 is FQNEAQ (reference sequence). The CDR3 contains 13 residues. Trimming cost V 7 bases and J 6 bases; bases outside gene matches: 5. Here the CDR3 reads CASTGQGAPEQYF. CDR3 DNA: TGTGCCAGCACCGGACAGGGGGCTCCCGAGCAGTACTTC.

There are many counts of this clonotype. This sequence joins TRBV25-1 and TRBJ2-7; D gene unclear. Germline V gene sequence: CDR1 MGHDK, CDR2 SYGVNS. V lost 4 bases, J lost 6 bases, and 10 bases lay in between. CDR3 length: 12 amino acids. The CDR3 region has the DNA TGTGCCAGCAGTGGACCCCACGCCGAGCAGTACTTC. The encoded protein is CASSGPHAEQYF.

This clonotype was picked up one time. The rearrangement joins TRBV3-1 to TRBJ2-1; 9 bases are shared with TRBD2. The CDR3 runs to 17 residues. The germline V gene encodes CDR1 LGHDT and CDR2 YNNKEL (reference sequence). The ends lost 4 bases at V and 5 bases at J; junction bases unmatched: 12. CDR3 region: CASSPPGALAGDNEQFF. The CDR3 DNA follows: TGTGCCAGCAGCCCACCGGGGGCACTAGCGGGTGACAATGAGCAGTTCTTC.

With regard to this clonotype: This could be a read error, since a much larger clone is one nucleotide away. The chain joins TRBV11-1 to TRBJ2-7, with D perhaps TRBD2 (5 bases). V gave up 6 bases and J gave up 6 bases, with 15 bases separating them. The length of the CDR3 is 13 residues. CDR1 is SGHAT and CDR2 is FQDESV in the germline V gene (reference sequence). Here the CDR3 reads CASRSRAAVEQYF. The DNA of the CDR3 is TGTGCCAGCAGGTCTCGAGCGGCAGTCGAGCAGTACTTC.

This clonotype was counted many times. The chain couples TRBV6-5 to TRBJ2-2, with 10 bases that match TRBD1. Per germline, CDR1 MNHEY and CDR2 SVGAGI. The CDR3 contains 17 residues. The V segment lost 0 bases and the J segment 8 bases; nucleotides outside the gene matches: 9. The CDR3 region is CASSYSGTGALAGELFF. CDR3 DNA: TGTGCCAGCAGTTACTCCGGGACAGGGGCTCTTGCGGGGGAGCTGTTTTTT.

This clonotype was observed at least ten times. J is TRBJ2-1 and V is TRBV7-9; 8 bases fit TRBD1. Trimming removed 6 bases from V and 6 bases from J; junction bases left unmatched: 10. Germline V gene sequence: CDR1 SEHNR, CDR2 FQNEAQ (reference sequence). The CDR3 consists of 15 residues. As DNA, the CDR3 is TGTGCCAGCAGTTACGGGACAGGAATACTCAATGAGCAGTTCTTC. Translated: CASSYGTGILNEQFF.

This clonotype turned up a few times. The rearrangement links TRBV6-4 to TRBJ2-7; 11 nucleotides match TRBD2. This CDR3 is 19 amino acids long. Germline assignment: CDR1 MRHNA and CDR2 SNTAGT. The ends lost 6 bases at V and 3 bases at J; junction bases unmatched: 19. CDR3 in amino acids: CASRTLLAGGLGWGYEQYF. The DNA of the CDR3 is TGTGCCAGCAGGACACTTCTAGCGGGAGGCTTGGGTTGGGGCTACGAGCAGTACTTC.

The chain combines TRBV6-2 or TRBV6-3 with TRBJ2-4; D not certain. Between the trimmed V and J ends, which lost 6 bases and 8 bases, there was a span of 8 bases. This CDR3 comprises 11 residues. Germline V gene data show CDR1 as MNHEY and CDR2 as SVGEGT. The CDR3, as DNA: TGTGCCAGCAGCCCCGAGTACATTCAGTACTTC. This codes for CASSPEYIQYF.

This clonotype was seen ten or more times. This sequence joins TRBV29-1 and TRBJ2-3, with D tentatively TRBD1 (5 bases). Germline V gene data show CDR1 as SQVTM and CDR2 as ANQGSEA. The germline V and J ends were trimmed by 0 bases and 2 bases, with 9 bases remaining between them. This CDR3 has 14 amino acids. CDR3 region: CSVEDKGPTDTQYF. The CDR3 DNA is TGCAGCGTTGAAGATAAGGGGCCCACAGATACGCAGTATTTT.

The chain links TRBV20-1 to TRBJ2-3; 7 bases match TRBD2. From germline, CDR1 is DFQATT and CDR2 SNEGSKA (reference sequence). This CDR3 comprises 16 residues. J was trimmed by 5 bases and V by 5 bases; bases with no gene match: 16. CDR3 sequence reads: CSALYREVPTLDTQYF. In DNA, the CDR3 is TGCAGTGCTCTCTACCGGGAGGTCCCTACCCTAGATACGCAGTATTTT.

This clonotype was seen many times. V is TRBV15 and J is TRBJ1-1; the match to TRBD1 covers 10 bases. J was trimmed by 0 bases and V by 6 bases; bases with no gene match: 4. CDR1 is LNHNV and CDR2 is YYDKDF in the germline V gene (reference sequence). The CDR3 contains 15 residues. The CDR3 sequence is CATRPGTGVNTEAFF. CDR3 coding DNA: TGTGCCACCAGACCCGGGACAGGGGTGAACACTGAAGCTTTCTTT.